The 31 T cell receptor beta chains in this list originate from one sample, sequenced in a study of blood T cells in healthy people across ages. Primed by a sample-barcoded 5' primer and a J-beta primer mix, a second PCR proceeded for about 7 to 12 cycles. One entry per CDR3 protein results from TCRdb running MiXCR on the 5' RACE reads. The profile covers some 560,000 distinct CDR3 sequences, with around 27% appearing a single time and approximately 3.5% taken by the ten largest. These data also formed part of another study, on T cells of mothers and their children.

Sequencing was carried out using blood. Source of these receptors: a boy younger than 10 in good health.

To note about this clonotype: The junction departs from germline at one end; a sequencing error may be responsible. The V call is TRBV14, the J call TRBJ2-2; unclear D gene. This CDR3 spans 15 amino acids. In germline, CDR1 is SGHDN, CDR2 FVKESK. CDR3 residues: CASSQLRANTRELFF. In nucleotides, the CDR3 is TGTGCCAGCAGCCAACTCCGGGCGAACACCAGGGAGCTGTTTTTT.

This clonotype was observed a few times. The J gene is TRBJ2-1, the V gene TRBV7-9, with 9 bases identical to TRBD2. Losses at the gene ends were 1 base for V and 0 bases for J; bases not matched to a gene: 4. This CDR3 contains 17 residues. Germline V CDR1 and CDR2: SEHNR, FQNEAQ (reference sequence). The CDR3 region is CASSLGLAGPSYNEQFF. The CDR3 DNA reads as TGTGCCAGCAGCTTAGGTCTAGCGGGGCCCTCCTACAATGAGCAGTTCTTC.

This clonotype has more than one count but fewer than ten. J is TRBJ2-3 and V is TRBV3-1; D call uncertain. The CDR3 loop spans 15 amino acids. The V and J ends lost 1 base and 2 bases respectively, with 10 bases between them. The germline V gene has CDR1 LGHDT and CDR2 YNNKEL (reference sequence). The CDR3 DNA sequence: TGTGCCAGCAGCCAAGGGCGAGTGACCACAGATACGCAGTATTTT. Protein product: CASSQGRVTTDTQYF.

This sequence joins TRBV20-1 and TRBJ1-2, with D hard to call. In germline, CDR1 is DFQATT, CDR2 SNEGSKA (reference sequence). The CDR3 loop spans 12 amino acids. Trimming shortened V by 3 bases and J by 0 bases, and 5 bases separated the two germline ends. The CDR3 nucleotides are TGCAGTGCTAGCAGGTCTAACTATGGCTACACCTTC. Amino acid sequence: CSASRSNYGYTF.

This clonotype appeared a few times. V and J are TRBV20-1 and TRBJ2-5; tentative D call: TRBD2 (6 bases). The length of the CDR3 is 15 residues. The ends were cut back, 5 bases at V and 4 bases at J, with 20 bases in the middle. The germline V gene encodes CDR1 DFQATT and CDR2 SNEGSKA (reference sequence). The CDR3 DNA is TGCAGTGCTGGGGTCCTAGGGAGGATACGAGAGACCCAGTACTTC. It codes for CSAGVLGRIRETQYF.

The V gene is TRBV5-1, the J gene TRBJ1-6, with unresolved D. Per germline, CDR1 SGHRS and CDR2 YFSETQ. Trimming removed 0 bases at V and 4 bases at J, with 5 bases between. There are 14 residues in the CDR3. The CDR3 here is CASSLEAYNSPLHF. The CDR3 DNA follows: TGCGCCAGCAGCTTGGAAGCTTATAATTCACCCCTCCACTTT.

This clonotype showed up many times. The chain employs TRBV5-1 and TRBJ2-5; 7 nucleotides align to TRBD1. Trimming removed 7 bases from V and 6 bases from J; junction bases left unmatched: 9. The CDR3 extends over 13 amino acids. Germline V gives CDR1 SGHRS, CDR2 YFSETQ. CDR3 DNA: TGCGCCAGCGTGGACCCACAGGGGCAGACCCAGTACTTC. Its translation is CASVDPQGQTQYF.

The genes are TRBV27 and TRBJ2-5, with a possible D match to TRBD2 (5 bases). Trimming stripped 6 bases from V and 6 bases from J, with 11 bases between. CDR1 is MNHEY, CDR2 SMNVEV, per germline (reference sequence). The CDR3 spans 12 residues. The CDR3, as DNA: TGTGCCAGCAGCGTACCGGGGAAGACCCAGTACTTC. This translates into CASSVPGKTQYF.

This chain connects TRBV19 to TRBJ2-5, with TRBD2 matching 9 bases. Matching the DNA end better, TRBJ2-7 makes the J call doubtful. In germline, CDR1 is LNHDA, CDR2 SQIVND (reference sequence). The CDR3 consists of 15 residues. In nucleotides, the CDR3 is TGTGCCAGTAGTGTGACCGGGACTAGCACCTACGAGCAGTACTTC. This encodes CASSVTGTSTYEQYF.

The rearrangement uses TRBV6-4 and TRBJ2-3, with D maybe TRBD2 (7 bases). The CDR3 has 15 amino acids. CDR1 is MRHNA, CDR2 SNTAGT, per germline. V lost 3 bases, J lost 3 bases, and 13 bases lay in between. The CDR3 DNA follows: TGTGCCAGCAGTGATGGGGGGGCCGGGACAGATACGCAGTATTTT. Translated, it gives CASSDGGAGTDTQYF.

This clonotype appeared a single time. This chain connects TRBV13 to TRBJ2-2, with TRBD1 as a possible D gene (5 bases). The V and J ends lost 1 base and 4 bases respectively, with 7 bases between them. The CDR3 runs to 14 residues. CDR1 is PRHDT and CDR2 is FYEKMQ in the germline V gene (reference sequence). CDR3 sequence reads: CASSLAGPTGELFF. CDR3 sequence (DNA): TGTGCCAGCAGCTTAGCAGGGCCCACCGGGGAGCTGTTTTTT.

The rearrangement links TRBV28 to TRBJ1-1; D is uncertain. Between the trimmed V and J ends, which lost 2 bases and 1 base, there was a span of 11 bases. The CDR3 runs 15 residues. The germline V gene encodes CDR1 MDHEN and CDR2 SYDVKM. CDR3 sequence reads: CASSLRSGGNTEAFF. In DNA form, the CDR3 reads TGTGCCAGCAGTTTACGGTCAGGAGGGAACACTGAAGCTTTCTTT. Drawing the rest from reference TRBV28 and TRBJ1-1, the complete variable domain is DVKVTQSSRYLVKRTGEKVFLECVQDMDHENMFWYRQDPGLGLRLIYFSYDVKMKEKGDIPEGYSVSREKKERFSLILESASTNQTSMYLCASSLRSGGNTEAFFGQGTRLTVV.

This clonotype occurred a few times. V is TRBV6-5 and J is TRBJ1-1; D ambiguous. The germline V gene encodes CDR1 MNHEY and CDR2 SVGAGI. There are 13 residues in the CDR3. The ends were cut back, 6 bases at V and 1 base at J, with 9 bases in the middle. In DNA, the CDR3 is TGTGCCAGCAGAGCTGCTGGGAACACTGAAGCTTTCTTT. Translation gives CASRAAGNTEAFF.

The gene calls are TRBV7-2 and TRBJ2-7, with a possible D match to TRBD2 (6 bases). The CDR3 length is 13 residues. With 1 base removed from V and 6 bases from J, the gap between germline ends came to 10 bases. Per germline, CDR1 SGHTA and CDR2 FQGNSA. CDR3 sequence (DNA): TGTGCCAGCAGCTTAGACAGTAGCGGCGAGCAGTACTTC. It encodes CASSLDSSGEQYF.

The chain combines TRBV29-1 with TRBJ1-1, with 7 bases lining up with TRBD1. V lost 5 bases and J lost 5; bases outside the gene matches: 8. This CDR3 comprises 13 residues. Germline CDR1 SQVTM, CDR2 ANQGSEA. The CDR3 loop reads CSVPKQGGTEAFF. In DNA, the CDR3 is TGCAGCGTTCCTAAGCAGGGGGGGACTGAAGCTTTCTTT.

In this sample, this clonotype turned up a few times. The chain recombines TRBV5-1 with TRBJ2-1; weak D call: TRBD1 (5 bases). The CDR3 consists of 16 residues. CDR1 is SGHRS and CDR2 is YFSETQ in the germline V gene. V lost 2 bases to trimming and J lost 16 bases, with 28 bases between them. In DNA form, the CDR3 reads TGCGCCAGCAGCTTAAACCCTACCACAGGCGACCGTCACGTTTTCTTC. This sequence encodes CASSLNPTTGDRHVFF.

The sample holds a few counts of this clonotype. The J gene is TRBJ2-1, the V gene TRBV10-1; D might be TRBD1 (6 bases). Trimming took 2 bases from V and 5 from J, leaving 7 bases between them. Germline loops: CDR1 WNHNN, CDR2 SYGVQD (reference sequence). This CDR3 is 13 amino acids long. The CDR3 DNA reads TGCGCCAGCAGTGAGACAGGGAACAATGAGCAGTTCTTC. Amino acids: CASSETGNNEQFF.

The genes are TRBV29-1 and TRBJ2-7, with 10 positions matching TRBD1. Germline CDR1 reads SQVTM; CDR2 reads ANQGSEA. The CDR3 has 15 residues. V trimming: 6 bases; J trimming: 4 bases; junction bases outside the gene matches: 12. The CDR3, as DNA: TGCAGCGTCGAGACCGGACAGGGGGGGGATTACGAGCAGTACTTC. The encoded protein is CSVETGQGGDYEQYF.

This clonotype has ten or more counts. The V gene is TRBV13, the J gene TRBJ2-5, with TRBD1 identical over 8 bases. J lost 2 bases, V lost 4 bases, and 3 bases had no gene match. The CDR3 is made up of 14 amino acids. Germline lookup yields CDR1 PRHDT and CDR2 FYEKMQ (reference sequence). The CDR3 sequence is CASSSRTGQETQYF. The CDR3 coding sequence is TGTGCCAGCAGCTCCCGGACAGGGCAAGAGACCCAGTACTTC.

This clonotype has a handful of counts. This chain joins TRBV29-1 and TRBJ1-1, with a tentative D call TRBD1 (5 bases). The CDR3 is 13 residues long. Trimming stripped 4 bases from V and 1 base from J, with 10 bases between. CDR1 SQVTM and CDR2 ANQGSEA come from the germline V gene. The CDR3: CSVGGRANTEAFF. The CDR3 region has the DNA TGCAGCGTTGGGGGCAGGGCGAACACTGAAGCTTTCTTT.

Concerning this clonotype: At one of its ends the junction is not consistent with the germline gene, which may arise from a read error. The V and J genes are TRBV12-3 or TRBV12-4 and TRBJ2-7, with 7 bases identical to TRBD1. The CDR3 totals 16 residues. The CDR3 spells CASSFNRDSDFYEHYF. As DNA, the CDR3 is TGTGCCAGCAGCTTCAATAGGGACAGTGACTTCTACGAGCACTACTTC.

This rearrangement joins TRBV4-3 to TRBJ2-7, with 7 positions matching TRBD2. The trim removed 0 bases at V and 4 bases at J, leaving 12 bases unmatched. The CDR3 contains 17 residues. Germline loops: CDR1 LGHNA, CDR2 YSLEER. CDR3 sequence: CASSQDIGASGLYEQYF. The CDR3 DNA is TGCGCCAGCAGCCAAGACATTGGGGCTAGCGGTTTATACGAGCAGTACTTC.

This rearrangement joins TRBV10-3 to TRBJ2-7; 8 bases line up with TRBD1. Trimming removed 6 bases from V and 9 bases from J; junction bases left unmatched: 19. This CDR3 has 16 residues. Germline lookup yields CDR1 ENHRY and CDR2 SYGVKD. In DNA form, the CDR3 reads TGTGCCATCAGCAGCGACAGGGGCCAAGGGGGGACGAGGCAGTACTTC. Amino acids: CAISSDRGQGGTRQYF.

The CDR3: CASSFSTPGAGTYEQYF. The CDR3 DNA sequence: TGTGCCAGCAGCTTTTCCACGCCCGGGGCAGGAACCTACGAGCAGTACTTC. The chain joins TRBV11-2 to TRBJ2-7; possibly TRBD1 or TRBD2 for D (5 bases each). V was trimmed by 3 bases and J by 2 bases, leaving 20 bases between them. CDR1 and CDR2 from the germline V gene are SGHAT and FQNNGV. CDR3 size: 17 residues.

The gene calls are TRBV11-2 and TRBJ2-1; the D is unclear. Between the trimmed V and J ends, which lost 4 bases and 9 bases, there was a span of 7 bases. CDR3 length equals 11 residues. Germline CDR1 SGHAT, CDR2 FQNNGV. The CDR3 DNA reads as TGTGCCAGCAGCTGGGCTTTTGAGCAGTTCTTC. Translated: CASSWAFEQFF.

This clonotype was recorded a few times. The chain couples TRBV20-1 to TRBJ2-6; no reliable D call. Between the trimmed V and J ends, which lost 5 bases and 0 bases, there was a span of 5 bases. This CDR3 spans 13 amino acids. Germline values: CDR1 DFQATT, CDR2 SNEGSKA (reference sequence). In DNA form, the CDR3 reads TGCAGTGCTCAGAGCTCTGGGGCCAACGTCCTGACTTTC. Its protein product is CSAQSSGANVLTF.

The CDR3 DNA reads as TGTGCCAGTAGTATAGGGACCAGGGACAGCTTAGTGGGTGAGCAGTTCTTC. Protein sequence: CASSIGTRDSLVGEQFF. V and J are TRBV19 and TRBJ2-5; the match to TRBD1 covers 7 bases. The J call is doubtful: the DNA matches TRBJ2-1 better. This CDR3 is 17 amino acids long. CDR1 is LNHDA, CDR2 SQIVND, per germline (reference sequence).

This clonotype was seen a handful of times. The V call is TRBV7-9, the J call TRBJ2-7; 14 bases fit TRBD2. The J call is doubtful: the DNA matches TRBJ2-1 better. CDR1 SEHNR and CDR2 FQNEAQ come from the germline V gene (reference sequence). CDR3 length: 18 residues. CDR3 in amino acids: CASSSPGTSGSFHNEQFF. The CDR3 DNA follows: TGTGCCAGCAGCTCCCCCGGGACTAGCGGGAGTTTCCACAATGAGCAGTTCTTC.

This clonotype turned up a few times. The chain has TRBV30 and TRBJ1-4, with 7 positions matching TRBD1. The CDR3 covers 12 residues. With 1 base clipped from V and 8 bases from J, the junction kept 1 base outside the gene matches. Germline CDR1 reads GTSNPN; CDR2 reads SVGIG (reference sequence). Here the CDR3 reads CAWSETGEKLFF. In nucleotides, the CDR3 is TGTGCCTGGAGTGAGACAGGGGAAAAACTGTTTTTT.

The chain recombines TRBV29-1 with TRBJ2-5; maybe TRBD2 (6 bases). The DNA end lines up better with TRBJ2-1; the J call may be wrong. The CDR3 length is 12 residues. CDR1 and CDR2 from the germline V gene are SQVTM and ANQGSEA. Here the CDR3 DNA reads TGCAGCGTTCCGATCGGGACTCCAGAGCAGTTCTTC. Residues: CSVPIGTPEQFF.

V gene TRBV12-3 or TRBV12-4 combines with J gene TRBJ2-1, with TRBD2 matching over 10 bases. J lost 10 bases, V lost 2 bases, and 8 bases had no gene match. This CDR3 contains 15 residues. Written as DNA, the CDR3 is TGTGCCAGCAGTTTATCGGGGCCTAGCGGGGGCGAGCAGTTCTTC. This gives the protein CASSLSGPSGGEQFF.